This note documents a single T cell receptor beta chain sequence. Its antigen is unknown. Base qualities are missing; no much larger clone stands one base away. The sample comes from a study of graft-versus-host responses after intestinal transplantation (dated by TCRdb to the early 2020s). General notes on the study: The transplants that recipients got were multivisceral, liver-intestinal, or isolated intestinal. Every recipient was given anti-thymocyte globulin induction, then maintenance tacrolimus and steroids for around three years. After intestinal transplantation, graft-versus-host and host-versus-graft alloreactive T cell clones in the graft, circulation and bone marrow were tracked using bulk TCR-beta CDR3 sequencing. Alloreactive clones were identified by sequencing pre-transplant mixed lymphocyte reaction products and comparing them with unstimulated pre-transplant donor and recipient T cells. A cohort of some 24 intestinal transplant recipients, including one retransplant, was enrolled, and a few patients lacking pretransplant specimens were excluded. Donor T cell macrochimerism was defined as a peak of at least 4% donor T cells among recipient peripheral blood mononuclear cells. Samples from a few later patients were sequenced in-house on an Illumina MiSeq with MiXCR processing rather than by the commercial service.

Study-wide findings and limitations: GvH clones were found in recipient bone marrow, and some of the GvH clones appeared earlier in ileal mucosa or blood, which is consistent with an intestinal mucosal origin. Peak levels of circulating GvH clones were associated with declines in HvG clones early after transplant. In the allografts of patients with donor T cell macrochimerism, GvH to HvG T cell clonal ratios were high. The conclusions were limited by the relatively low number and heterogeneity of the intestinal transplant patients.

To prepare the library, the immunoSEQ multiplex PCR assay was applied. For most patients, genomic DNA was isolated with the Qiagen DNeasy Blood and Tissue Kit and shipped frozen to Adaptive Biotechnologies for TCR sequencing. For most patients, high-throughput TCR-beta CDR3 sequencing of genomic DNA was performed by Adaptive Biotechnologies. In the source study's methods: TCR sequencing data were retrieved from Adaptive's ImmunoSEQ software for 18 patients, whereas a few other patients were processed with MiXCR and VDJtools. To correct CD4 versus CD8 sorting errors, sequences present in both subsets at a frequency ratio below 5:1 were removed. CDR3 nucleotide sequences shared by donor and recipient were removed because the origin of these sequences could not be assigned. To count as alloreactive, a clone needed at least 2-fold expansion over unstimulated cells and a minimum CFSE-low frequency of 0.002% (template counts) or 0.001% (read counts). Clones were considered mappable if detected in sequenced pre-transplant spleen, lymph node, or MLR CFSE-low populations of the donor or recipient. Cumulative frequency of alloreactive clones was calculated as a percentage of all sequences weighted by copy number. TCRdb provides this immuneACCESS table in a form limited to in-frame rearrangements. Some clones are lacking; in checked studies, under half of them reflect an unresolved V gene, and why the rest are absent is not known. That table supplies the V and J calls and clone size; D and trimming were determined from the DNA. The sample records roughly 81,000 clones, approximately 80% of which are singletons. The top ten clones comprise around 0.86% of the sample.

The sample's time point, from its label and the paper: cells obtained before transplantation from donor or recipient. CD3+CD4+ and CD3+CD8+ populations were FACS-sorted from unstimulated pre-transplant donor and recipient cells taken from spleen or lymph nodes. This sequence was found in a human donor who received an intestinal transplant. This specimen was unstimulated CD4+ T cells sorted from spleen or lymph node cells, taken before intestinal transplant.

The DNA is TGTGCCATCAGTGGAACTAGCTTCAATGAGCAGTTCTTC. It codes for CAISGTSFNEQFF. The chain links TRBV10-3 with TRBJ2-1; D gene: possibly TRBD2, on 6 matching bases. CDR1 and CDR2, per the germline V gene, are ENHRY and SYGVKD. Trimming takes 4 bases from V and 6 bases from J, and the germline ends sit 10 bases apart. Measured from the cysteine to the phenylalanine, the CDR3 is 13 residues long. The kept DNA is CDR3 alone, 39 bases in frame from the first base.